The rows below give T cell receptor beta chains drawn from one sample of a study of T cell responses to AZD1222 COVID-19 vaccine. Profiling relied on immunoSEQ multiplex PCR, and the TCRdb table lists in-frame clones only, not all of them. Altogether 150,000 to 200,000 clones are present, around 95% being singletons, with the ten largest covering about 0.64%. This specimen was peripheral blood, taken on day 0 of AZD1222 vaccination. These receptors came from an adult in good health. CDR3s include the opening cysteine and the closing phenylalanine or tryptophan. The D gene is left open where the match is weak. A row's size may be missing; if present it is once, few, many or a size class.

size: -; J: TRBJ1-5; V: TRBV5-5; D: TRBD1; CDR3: CASRIVTGDQPQHF; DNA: TGTGCCAGCAGAATAGTGACAGGGGACCAGCCCCAGCATTTT
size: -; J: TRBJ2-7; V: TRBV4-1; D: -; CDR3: CASSPTSSASYEQYF; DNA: TGCGCCAGCAGTCCAACCAGTAGCGCCAGCTACGAGCAGTACTTC
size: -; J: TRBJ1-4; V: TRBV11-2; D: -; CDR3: CASSPSREKLFF; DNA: TGTGCCAGCAGCCCCTCCAGGGAAAAACTGTTTTTT
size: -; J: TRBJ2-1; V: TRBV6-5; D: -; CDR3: CASSIRPDSAGEQFF; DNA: TGTGCCAGCAGTATCAGACCCGACTCTGCCGGTGAGCAGTTCTTC
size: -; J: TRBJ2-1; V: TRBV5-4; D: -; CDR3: CASSYRDNEQFF; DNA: TGTGCCAGCAGCTACCGAGACAATGAGCAGTTCTTC
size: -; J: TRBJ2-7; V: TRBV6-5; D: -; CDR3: CASSYSREQYF; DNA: TGTGCCAGCAGTTACTCCCGCGAGCAGTACTTC
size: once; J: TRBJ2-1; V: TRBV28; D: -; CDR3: CASSVGTYNEQFF; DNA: TGTGCCAGCAGTGTCGGGACCTACAATGAGCAGTTCTTC
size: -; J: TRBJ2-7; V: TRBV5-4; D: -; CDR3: CASTSGGMSHEQYF; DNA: TGTGCCAGCACCTCAGGCGGGATGAGCCACGAGCAGTACTTC
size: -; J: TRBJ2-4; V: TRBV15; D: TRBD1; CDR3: CATSRDRGRIQYF; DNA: TGTGCCACCAGCAGAGATAGGGGGCGCATTCAGTACTTC
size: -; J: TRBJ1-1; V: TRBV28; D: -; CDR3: CAIGGGLTEAFF; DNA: TGTGCCATTGGCGGGGGGCTCACTGAAGCTTTCTTT
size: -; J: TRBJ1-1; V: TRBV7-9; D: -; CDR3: CASSFPGRQAFF; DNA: TGTGCCAGCAGCTTTCCCGGGCGGCAAGCTTTCTTT
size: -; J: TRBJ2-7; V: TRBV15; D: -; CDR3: CATSREQIGEQYF; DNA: TGTGCCACCAGCAGGGAACAGATTGGCGAGCAGTACTTC
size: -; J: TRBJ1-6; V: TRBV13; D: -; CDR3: CASNMGRTDSPLHF; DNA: TGTGCCAGCAATATGGGGAGGACAGATTCACCCCTCCACTTT
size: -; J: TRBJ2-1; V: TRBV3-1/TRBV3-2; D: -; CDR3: CASSQDRGRTSNNEQFF; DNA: TGTGCCAGCAGCCAAGATCGGGGCAGGACCTCCAACAATGAGCAGTTCTTC
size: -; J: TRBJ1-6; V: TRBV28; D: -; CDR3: CASSFRKTTAFLNNSPLHF; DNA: TGTGCCAGCAGTTTCCGGAAAACGACAGCCTTTTTGAATAATTCACCCCTCCACTTT
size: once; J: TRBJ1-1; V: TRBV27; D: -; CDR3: CASRLQGEAFF; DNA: TGTGCCAGCAGACTCCAGGGTGAAGCTTTCTTT
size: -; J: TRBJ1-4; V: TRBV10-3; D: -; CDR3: CAISEGSINEKLFF; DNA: TGTGCCATCAGTGAAGGCTCGATTAATGAAAAACTGTTTTTT
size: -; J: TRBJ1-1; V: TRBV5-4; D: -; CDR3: CASSLALGSTTEAFF; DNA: TGTGCCAGCAGCTTGGCCTTGGGCAGTACCACTGAAGCTTTCTTT
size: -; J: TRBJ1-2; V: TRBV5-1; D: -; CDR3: CASSLGGNYGYTF; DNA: TGCGCCAGCAGCTTAGGAGGGAACTATGGCTACACCTTC
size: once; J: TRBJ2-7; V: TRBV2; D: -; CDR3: CASSEAQRNPYEQYF; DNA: TGTGCCAGCAGTGAAGCGCAGCGTAACCCCTACGAGCAGTACTTC
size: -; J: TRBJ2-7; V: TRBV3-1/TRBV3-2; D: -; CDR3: CASSQELTALGSYEQYF; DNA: TGTGCCAGCAGCCAAGAGTTGACAGCCCTGGGGTCCTACGAGCAGTACTTC
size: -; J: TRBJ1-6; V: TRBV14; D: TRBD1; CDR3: CASSQATGFYNSPLHF; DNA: TGTGCCAGCAGCCAAGCGACAGGGTTCTATAATTCACCCCTCCACTTT
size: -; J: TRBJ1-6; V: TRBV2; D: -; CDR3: CASSDSGARAYSPLHF; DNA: TGTGCCAGCAGTGATAGCGGGGCTCGTGCCTATTCACCCCTCCACTTT
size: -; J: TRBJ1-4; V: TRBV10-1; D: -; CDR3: CASSESSTNEKLFF; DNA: TGCGCCAGCAGTGAATCCTCGACTAATGAAAAACTGTTTTTT
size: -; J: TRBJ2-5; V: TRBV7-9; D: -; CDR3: CASSSRQETQYF; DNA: TGTGCCAGCAGCTCGAGGCAAGAGACCCAGTACTTC
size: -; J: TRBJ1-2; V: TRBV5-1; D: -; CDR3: CASRRDRNTYGYTF; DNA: TGCGCCAGCAGACGGGACCGAAACACTTATGGCTACACCTTC
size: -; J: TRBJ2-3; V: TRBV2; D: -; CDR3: CASKAEGYYTDTQYF; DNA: TGTGCCAGCAAGGCGGAGGGCTATTACACAGATACGCAGTATTTT
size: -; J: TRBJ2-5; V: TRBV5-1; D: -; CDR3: CASSLSGGTRETQYF; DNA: TGCGCCAGCAGCTTGTCTGGGGGGACACGAGAGACCCAGTACTTC
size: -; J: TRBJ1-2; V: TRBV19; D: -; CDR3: CASSIRGAIHGYTF; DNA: TGTGCCAGTAGTATACGGGGCGCCATCCATGGCTACACCTTC
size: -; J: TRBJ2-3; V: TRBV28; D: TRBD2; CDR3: CASVTSGTDTQYF; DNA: TGTGCCAGCGTGACTAGCGGAACAGATACGCAGTATTTT
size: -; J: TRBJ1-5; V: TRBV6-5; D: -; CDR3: CASSYKGGVPQHF; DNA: TGTGCCAGCAGTTACAAGGGCGGGGTGCCCCAGCATTTT
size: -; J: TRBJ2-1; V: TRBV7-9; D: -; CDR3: CASSSTRYNEQFF; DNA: TGTGCCAGCAGCTCGACTAGATACAATGAGCAGTTCTTC
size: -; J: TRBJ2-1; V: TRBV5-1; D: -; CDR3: CASSSGGLPHEQFF; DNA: TGCGCCAGCAGCTCGGGCGGTCTTCCCCATGAGCAGTTCTTC
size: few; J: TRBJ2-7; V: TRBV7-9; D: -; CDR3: CASSPLGGFTYEQYF; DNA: TGTGCCAGCAGCCCCTTAGGGGGATTTACCTACGAGCAGTACTTC
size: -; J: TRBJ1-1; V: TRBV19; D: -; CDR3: CAARGDTEAFF; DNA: TGTGCAGCGCGAGGCGACACTGAAGCTTTCTTT
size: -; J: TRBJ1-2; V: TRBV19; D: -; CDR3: CASSRPTTGQDGYTF; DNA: TGTGCCAGTAGTCGCCCTACGACAGGTCAGGATGGCTACACCTTC
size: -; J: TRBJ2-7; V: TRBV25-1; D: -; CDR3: CASSEEAFYEQYF; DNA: TGTGCCAGCAGTGAAGAAGCCTTCTACGAGCAGTACTTC
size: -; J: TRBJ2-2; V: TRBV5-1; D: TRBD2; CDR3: CASSLGYPSGKADTGELFF; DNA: TGCGCCAGCAGCTTGGGTTACCCCAGCGGGAAGGCTGACACCGGGGAGCTGTTTTTT
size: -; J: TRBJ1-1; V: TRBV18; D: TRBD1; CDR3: CASSPRNRGIMNTEAFF; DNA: TGTGCCAGCTCACCTCGCAACAGGGGAATCATGAACACTGAAGCTTTCTTT
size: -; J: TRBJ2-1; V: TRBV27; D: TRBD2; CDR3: CASSWMAGAAEQFF; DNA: TGTGCCAGCAGTTGGATGGCGGGAGCGGCAGAGCAGTTCTTC
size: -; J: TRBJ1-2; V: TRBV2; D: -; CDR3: CASSGVKGYGYTF; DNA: TGTGCCAGCAGTGGGGTCAAGGGGTATGGCTACACCTTC
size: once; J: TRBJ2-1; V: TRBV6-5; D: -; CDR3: CASRVVGPLYNEQFF; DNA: TGTGCCAGCAGGGTTGTTGGCCCCCTTTACAATGAGCAGTTCTTC
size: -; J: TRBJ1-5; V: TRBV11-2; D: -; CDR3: CASSPRGGGVSNQPQHF; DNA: TGTGCCAGCAGCCCACGGGGGGGAGGGGTTAGCAATCAGCCCCAGCATTTT
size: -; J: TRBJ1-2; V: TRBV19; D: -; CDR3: CASSAGQKVYGYTF; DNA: TGTGCCAGTAGTGCCGGACAGAAGGTCTATGGCTACACCTTC
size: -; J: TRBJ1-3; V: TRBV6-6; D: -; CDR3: CASSYEGAGNTIYF; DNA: TGTGCCAGCAGTTACGAGGGCGCTGGAAACACCATATATTTT
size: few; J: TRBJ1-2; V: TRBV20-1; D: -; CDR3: CSAEGFGYTF; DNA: TGCAGTGCCGAGGGGTTCGGCTACACCTTC
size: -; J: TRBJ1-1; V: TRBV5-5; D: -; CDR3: CASSLFGGNTEAFF; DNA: TGTGCCAGCAGCTTGTTTGGGGGGAACACTGAAGCTTTCTTT
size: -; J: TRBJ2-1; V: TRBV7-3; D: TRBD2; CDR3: CASSLRRGAYNEQFF; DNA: TGTGCCAGCAGCTTAAGGCGGGGGGCCTACAATGAGCAGTTCTTC
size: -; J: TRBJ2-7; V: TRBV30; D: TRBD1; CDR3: CAWNPGGKGYEQYF; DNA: TGTGCCTGGAACCCAGGGGGTAAGGGCTACGAGCAGTACTTC
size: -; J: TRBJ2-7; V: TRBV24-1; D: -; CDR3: CATSDRDYEQYF; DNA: TGTGCCACCAGTGATCGGGACTACGAGCAGTACTTC
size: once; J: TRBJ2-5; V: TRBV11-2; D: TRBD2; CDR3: CASSLVQPGGQETQYF; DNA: TGTGCCAGCAGCTTAGTACAACCGGGAGGACAAGAGACCCAGTACTTC